This TCR beta chain was profiled in a study of OX40 agonist ivuxolimab in advanced cancers. About the research overall: Every 2 weeks, patients received ivuxolimab intravenously, dosed at 0.01 to 10 mg/kg. Study-level findings and limits: Researchers report that CD8+ T cells had, on average, more expanded clones than CD4+. Individuals who were partial responders at 0.1-3.0 mg/kg had clonal expansion that ranked among the lowest.

Of note for this clone: The antigen remains undetermined.

Trimming took 3 bases from V and 0 from J, leaving 11 bases between them. The CDR3 is 15 residues long. Germline CDR1 reads LNHDA; CDR2 reads SQIVND (reference sequence). This table comes from immunoSEQ multiplex PCR, and its TCRdb copy is limited to in-frame clones, with some not included. The data show tens of thousands of clones, about nine tenths seen once. V gene TRBV19 combines with J gene TRBJ1-1; weak D call: TRBD1 (5 bases). The sample was CD4+ or CD8+ T cells sorted from blood, taken in a trial of the OX40 agonist ivuxolimab. The sequence was collected from an adult with an advanced solid tumor such as melanoma, head and neck, liver or kidney cancer. The DNA of the CDR3 is TGTGCCAGTAGTATCTATGAGGGGATGAACACTGAAGCTTTCTTT. Its protein is CASSIYEGMNTEAFF.